This T cell receptor (beta chain) was identified in a study of blood T cells in healthy people across ages. Study-wide points: Across samples, TCR beta diversity tracked strongly with naive T cell percentage. PBMC samples, being unsorted, prevented any conclusive comparison of naive and antigen-experienced cells. Any changes in expanded clonotypes were possibly confounded, as donor CMV status remained unknown.

A J-beta primer mix and a sample-barcoded 5' primer were used in a second PCR of about 7 to 12 cycles. A template-switch adaptor with 12 random nucleotides tagged each cDNA molecule. TCRdb reprocessed the 5' RACE reads with MiXCR, giving one entry per CDR3 protein. The table records hundreds of thousands of distinct CDR3 sequences, approximately 30% of them present only once. Germline V gene lookup returns CDR1 LNHDA and CDR2 SQIVND (reference sequence). The CDR3 is 15 amino acids. The germline V and J ends were trimmed by 6 bases and 0 bases, with 15 bases remaining between them. This clonotype has just a few counts. Antigen unknown.

The V call is TRBV19, the J call TRBJ2-7, with D uncertain. The receptor's source is a woman at least 80 years old in good health. The source material was blood. The CDR3 region has the DNA TGTGCCAGTAGGGGCTGGGCAGGAAGCTCCTACGAGCAGTACTTC. It is translated as CASRGWAGSSYEQYF.